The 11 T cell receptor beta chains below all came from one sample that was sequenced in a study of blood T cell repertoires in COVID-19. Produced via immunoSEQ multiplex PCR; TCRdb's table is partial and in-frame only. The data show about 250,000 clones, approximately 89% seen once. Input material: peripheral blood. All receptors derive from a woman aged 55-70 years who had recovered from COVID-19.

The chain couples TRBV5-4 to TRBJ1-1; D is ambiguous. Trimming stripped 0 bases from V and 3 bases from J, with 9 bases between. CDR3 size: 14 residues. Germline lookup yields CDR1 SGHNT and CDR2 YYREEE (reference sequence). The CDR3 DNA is TGTGCCAGCAGCTTGGAACAATTGTACACTGAAGCTTTCTTT. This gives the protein CASSLEQLYTEAFF.

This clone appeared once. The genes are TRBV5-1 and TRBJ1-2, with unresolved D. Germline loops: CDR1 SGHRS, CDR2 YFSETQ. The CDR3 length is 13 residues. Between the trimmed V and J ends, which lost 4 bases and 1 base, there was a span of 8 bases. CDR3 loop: CASSPTVNYGYTF. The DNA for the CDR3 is TGCGCCAGCAGCCCTACGGTTAACTATGGCTACACCTTC.

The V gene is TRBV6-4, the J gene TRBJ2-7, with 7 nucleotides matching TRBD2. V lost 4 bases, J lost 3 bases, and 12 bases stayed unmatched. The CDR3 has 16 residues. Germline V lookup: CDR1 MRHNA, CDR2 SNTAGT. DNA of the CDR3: TGTGCCAGCAGTGGAACGACTAGCATCGAAGACTACGAGCAGTACTTC. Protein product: CASSGTTSIEDYEQYF.

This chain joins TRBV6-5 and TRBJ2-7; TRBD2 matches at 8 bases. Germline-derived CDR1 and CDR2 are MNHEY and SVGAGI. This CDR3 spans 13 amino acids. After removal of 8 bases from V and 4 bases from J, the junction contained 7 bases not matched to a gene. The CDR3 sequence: CASRGGVRYEQYF. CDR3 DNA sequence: TGTGCCAGCCGGGGGGGTGTCCGATACGAGCAGTACTTC.

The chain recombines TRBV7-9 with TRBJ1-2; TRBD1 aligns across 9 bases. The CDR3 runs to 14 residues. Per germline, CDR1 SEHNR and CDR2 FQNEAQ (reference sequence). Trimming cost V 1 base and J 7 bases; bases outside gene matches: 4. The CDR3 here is CASSLVGTGPGYTF. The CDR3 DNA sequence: TGTGCCAGCAGCTTAGTGGGGACAGGGCCTGGCTACACCTTC.

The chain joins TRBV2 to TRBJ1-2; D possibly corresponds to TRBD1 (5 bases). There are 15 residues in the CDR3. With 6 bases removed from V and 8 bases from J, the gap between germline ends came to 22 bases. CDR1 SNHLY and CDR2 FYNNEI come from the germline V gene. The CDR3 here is CASSALINTGEGYTF. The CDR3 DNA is TGTGCCAGCAGCGCATTAATCAACACAGGCGAAGGCTACACCTTC.

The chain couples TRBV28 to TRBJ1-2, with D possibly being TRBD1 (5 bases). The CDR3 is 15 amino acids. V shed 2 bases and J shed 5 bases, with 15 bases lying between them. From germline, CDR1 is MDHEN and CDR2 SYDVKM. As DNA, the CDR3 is TGTGCCAGCAGTTTAGGGCTGGGGCGGGGGTATGGCTACACCTTC. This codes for CASSLGLGRGYGYTF.

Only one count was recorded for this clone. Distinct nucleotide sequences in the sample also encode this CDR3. The CDR3 DNA is TGCGCCAGCAGCTTGCCGGGGGAGGATACGCAGTATTTT. Translated: CASSLPGEDTQYF. The genes are TRBV5-1 and TRBJ2-3, with a tentative D call TRBD2 (6 bases). Trimming pared 1 base from V and 6 bases from J, leaving 9 bases between. The CDR3 is 13 residues long. Germline loops: CDR1 SGHRS, CDR2 YFSETQ.

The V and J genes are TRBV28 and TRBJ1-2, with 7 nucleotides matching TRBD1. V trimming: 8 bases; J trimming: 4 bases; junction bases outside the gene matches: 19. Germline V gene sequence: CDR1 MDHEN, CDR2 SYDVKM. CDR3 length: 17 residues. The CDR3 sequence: CASSIRGPDRPFYGYTF. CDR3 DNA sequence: TGTGCCAGCTCCATAAGGGGCCCGGACAGGCCTTTCTATGGCTACACCTTC.

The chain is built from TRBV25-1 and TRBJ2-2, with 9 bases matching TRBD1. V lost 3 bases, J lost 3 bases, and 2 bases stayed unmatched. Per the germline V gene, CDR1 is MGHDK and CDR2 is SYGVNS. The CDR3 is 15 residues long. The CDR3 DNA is TGTGCCAGCAGTGACGACAGGGGGGACACCGGGGAGCTGTTTTTT. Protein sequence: CASSDDRGDTGELFF.

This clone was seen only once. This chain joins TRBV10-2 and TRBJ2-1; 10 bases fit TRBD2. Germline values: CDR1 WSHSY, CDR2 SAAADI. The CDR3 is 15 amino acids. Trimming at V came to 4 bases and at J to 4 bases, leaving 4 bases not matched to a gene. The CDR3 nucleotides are TGCGCCAGCAGTGGGAGCGGGGGGGCGTACAATGAGCAGTTCTTC. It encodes CASSGSGGAYNEQFF.